Listed here are 8 T cell receptor beta chains from one sample, sequenced in a study of blood T cells in healthy people across ages. For the second PCR, which ran for about 6 to 11 cycles, a sample-barcoded 5' primer and a J-beta primer mix were used. TCRdb processed the 5' RACE reads anew with MiXCR; each CDR3 protein has one entry. This table has about 930,000 distinct CDR3 sequences, about 27% appearing once. This same sample was also part of a study on T cells of mothers and their children.

The sample taken for sequencing was blood. All receptors come from a woman in her forties in good health.

V gene TRBV5-5 combines with J gene TRBJ2-7; D call uncertain. This CDR3 contains 12 residues. Germline V gene sequence: CDR1 SGHKS, CDR2 YYEKEE (reference sequence). V was pared by 1 base and J by 3 bases, with 5 bases between. CDR3 region: CASSLYDYEQYF. The DNA of the CDR3 is TGTGCCAGCAGCTTGTATGACTACGAGCAGTACTTC. Together with reference TRBV5-5 and TRBJ2-7, the CDR3 gives the full variable domain: DAGVTQSPTHLIKTRGQQVTLRCSPISGHKSVSWYQQVLGQGPQFIFQYYEKEERGRGNFPDRFSARQFPNYSSELNVNALLLGDSALYLCASSLYDYEQYFGPGTRLTVT.

CDR3 region: CRGDRGLVLNEQFF. The CDR3 DNA follows: TGCAGAGGGGACAGGGGGCTTGTACTCAATGAGCAGTTCTTC. The chain combines TRBV20-1 with TRBJ2-1, with TRBD1 identical over 12 bases. CDR3 length equals 14 residues. CDR1 and CDR2 from the germline V gene are DFQATT and SNEGSKA (reference sequence).

The CDR3 sequence is CASSESRVGTEAFF. CDR3 in DNA: TGTGCCAGCAGTGAATCCAGGGTAGGGACTGAAGCTTTCTTT. V and J are TRBV2 and TRBJ1-1; perhaps TRBD1 as D (5 bases). Trimming cost V 2 bases and J 5 bases, with 12 bases left between them. This CDR3 region has 14 residues. Germline V gene data show CDR1 as SNHLY and CDR2 as FYNNEI. Looking up the rest from reference TRBV2 and TRBJ1-1 gives the full variable domain: EPEVTQTPSHQVTQMGQEVILRCVPISNHLYFYWYRQILGQKVEFLVSFYNNEISEKSEIFDDQFSVERPDGSNFTLKIRSTKLEDSAMYFCASSESRVGTEAFFGQGTRLTVV.

This chain connects TRBV28 to TRBJ1-6; 8 bases line up with TRBD1. The CDR3 has 13 residues. Germline V gene sequence: CDR1 MDHEN, CDR2 SYDVKM. With V trimmed by 10 bases and J by 7 bases, 6 bases remained unmatched. CDR3 sequence (DNA): TGTGCCATTCAGGGGGCATGGAATTCACCCCTCCACTTT. Protein sequence: CAIQGAWNSPLHF.

The chain joins TRBV12-3 or TRBV12-4 to TRBJ1-1; 7 nucleotides agree with TRBD1. The CDR3 is 13 residues long. The junction had 10 bases not matched to a gene; V was cut back by 8 bases and J by 7 bases. In DNA, the CDR3 is TGTGCCAGCTCACAGACAGGGACCGTTGAAGCTTTCTTT. Amino acids: CASSQTGTVEAFF.

A remark on this clonotype: A junction end diverges from the germline sequence, so it may reflect a read error. The genes are TRBV10-3 and TRBJ2-3; unclear D gene. This CDR3 spans 13 amino acids. The germline CDR1 and CDR2 sequences are ENHRY and SYGVKD. CDR3 sequence: CVIGLDGADTQYF. For the CDR3, the DNA is TGTGTCATCGGGCTAGATGGGGCAGATACGCAGTATTTT.

This clonotype was recorded at least ten times. This chain connects TRBV7-6 to TRBJ2-3, with D hard to call. The CDR3 extends over 12 amino acids. Germline V gene lookup returns CDR1 SGHVS and CDR2 FNYEAQ. Between the trimmed V and J ends, which lost 5 bases and 6 bases, there was a span of 9 bases. The CDR3 coding sequence is TGTGCCAGCAGCCCGGGCAGGGATACGCAGTATTTT. Its protein product is CASSPGRDTQYF.

V is TRBV5-5 and J is TRBJ2-7, with D perhaps TRBD1 or TRBD2 (5 bases each). Germline CDR1 SGHKS, CDR2 YYEKEE (reference sequence). Trimming took off 3 bases at V and 2 bases at J, with 18 bases between the two ends. The CDR3 sequence is 16 residues long. CDR3 sequence (DNA): TGTGCCAGCAGCTCCGGGGCCTCTATTATAACCTACGAGCAGTACTTC. It encodes CASSSGASIITYEQYF.